The 29 T cell receptor beta chains below come from one sample, sequenced in a study of control samples from healthy donors and cancer patients. Method: immunoSEQ multiplex PCR; TCRdb's copy keeps in-frame clones and lacks some. The sample holds some 200,000 clones, about 94% seen once. Specimen: blood. These receptors were obtained from a man aged 45-60 years in good health.

This clone was seen once. The V and J genes are TRBV2 and TRBJ2-7, with 7 positions matching TRBD1. The germline V gene has CDR1 SNHLY and CDR2 FYNNEI. This CDR3 spans 14 amino acids. Germline trimming cut 5 bases from V and 2 bases from J; bases unmatched to any gene: 6. The DNA of the CDR3 is TGTGCCAGCAGTAAAGACAGGGCTACCTACGAGCAGTACTTC. Its protein is CASSKDRATYEQYF.

This chain joins TRBV5-5 and TRBJ1-4; D gene unclear. Trimming removed 0 bases at V and 3 bases at J, with 15 bases between. Germline V gene data show CDR1 as SGHKS and CDR2 as YYEKEE (reference sequence). The CDR3 runs 17 residues. As DNA, the CDR3 is TGTGCCAGCAGCTTGGCCGGCCGGGTTAGAGCTAATGAAAAACTGTTTTTT. The encoded protein is CASSLAGRVRANEKLFF.

This chain joins TRBV5-4 and TRBJ1-2; D remains ambiguous. V dropped 0 bases and J dropped 8 bases, with 11 bases sitting between them. This CDR3 is 13 amino acids long. Germline lookup yields CDR1 SGHNT and CDR2 YYREEE (reference sequence). The CDR3 reads CASSLVGSGGYTF. DNA for the CDR3: TGTGCCAGCAGCTTGGTGGGCTCTGGGGGCTACACCTTC.

The J gene is TRBJ1-2, the V gene TRBV7-2, with 10 bases aligning to TRBD1. V lost 5 bases to trimming and J lost 11 bases; unmatched junction nucleotides: 8. The CDR3 extends over 13 amino acids. Germline CDR1 and CDR2: SGHTA and FQGNSA. The chain's CDR3 is CASSRTPGQGYTF. CDR3 DNA: TGTGCCAGCAGCCGAACACCGGGACAGGGGTACACCTTC.

The chain carries TRBV27 and TRBJ2-7; a weak D match, TRBD2 (5 bases). V lost 5 bases, J lost 6 bases, and 14 bases lay in between. CDR3 length: 13 residues. The germline gives CDR1 MNHEY, CDR2 SMNVEV (reference sequence). CDR3 DNA: TGTGCCAGCAGTCCCGCCGGCGGGCTCGAGCAGTACTTC. Its protein is CASSPAGGLEQYF.

This clone was counted once. The chain couples TRBV4-1 to TRBJ2-7, with 12 nucleotides matching TRBD2. From germline, CDR1 is MGHRA and CDR2 YSYEKL. The CDR3 runs to 15 residues. Germline trimming cut 4 bases from V and 4 bases from J; bases unmatched to any gene: 5. Here the CDR3 reads CASSLTSGGYYEQYV. CDR3 nucleotide sequence: TGCGCCAGCAGCCTAACTAGCGGGGGGTATTACGAGCAGTACGTC.

The chain combines TRBV11-2 with TRBJ1-1, with D possibly being TRBD1 (5 bases). Looked up from germline, CDR1 is SGHAT and CDR2 is FQNNGV. The V gene lost 5 bases and the J gene lost 6 bases, with 10 bases spanning the gap. The CDR3 loop spans 12 amino acids. For the CDR3, the DNA is TGTGCCAGCAGCCGGGGGGGACCTGAAGCTTTCTTT. The encoded protein is CASSRGGPEAFF.

The chain couples TRBV5-1 to TRBJ2-3; a possible D gene is TRBD2 (5 bases). V was pared by 6 bases and J by 1 base, with 12 bases between. Per germline, CDR1 SGHRS and CDR2 YFSETQ. This CDR3 has 14 residues. The CDR3 region is CASTRGQGTDTQYF. The CDR3 nucleotides read TGCGCCAGCACCCGGGGTCAGGGCACAGATACGCAGTATTTT.

The gene calls are TRBV7-9 and TRBJ2-3; no reliable D call. V lost 0 bases and J lost 0, with 7 bases in between. This CDR3 comprises 15 residues. The germline V gene encodes CDR1 SEHNR and CDR2 FQNEAQ (reference sequence). The CDR3 nucleotides are TGTGCCAGCAGCTTAGCAGGGCCTAGCACAGATACGCAGTATTTT. Translation gives CASSLAGPSTDTQYF.

The rearrangement links TRBV29-1 to TRBJ2-7; 8 nucleotides agree with TRBD1. The CDR3 covers 12 residues. V shed 6 bases, J shed 7 bases, and the junction held 8 bases outside the gene matches. Germline CDR1 SQVTM, CDR2 ANQGSEA. The CDR3: CSVGDRFREQYF. In DNA, the CDR3 is TGCAGCGTGGGGGACAGGTTTAGAGAGCAGTACTTC.

The gene calls are TRBV24-1 and TRBJ2-1; D is undetermined. The length of the CDR3 is 13 residues. V lost 1 base, J lost 8 bases, and 8 bases lay in between. From germline, CDR1 is KGHDR and CDR2 SFDVKD. The CDR3 region has the DNA TGTGCCACCAGTGATTTTTCCGCTGATGAGCAGTTCTTC. It translates to CATSDFSADEQFF.

The rearrangement links TRBV6-5 to TRBJ2-1; D call uncertain. V lost 5 bases to trimming and J lost 6 bases, with 8 bases between them. Germline lookup yields CDR1 MNHEY and CDR2 SVGAGI. This CDR3 contains 12 residues. The DNA for the CDR3 is TGTGCCAGCAGTAACCCGGCCAATGAGCAGTTCTTC. Its protein product is CASSNPANEQFF.

This clone has only one observation. The V gene is TRBV5-8, the J gene TRBJ1-4; D gene uncertain. This CDR3 region has 14 residues. The ends were cut back, 4 bases at V and 4 bases at J, with 11 bases in the middle. CDR1 is SGHTS and CDR2 is YDEGEE in the germline V gene. The DNA for the CDR3 is TGTGCCAGCAGCCAATGGTCAGTTAATGAAAAACTGTTTTTT. This sequence encodes CASSQWSVNEKLFF.

The V and J genes are TRBV21-1 and TRBJ2-7; the D call of TRBD1 is as the table states it, not checked on the DNA. TRBV21-1 is classified as a pseudogene. This CDR3 contains 15 residues. The CDR3 coding sequence is TGTGCCAGCAGCAAAGGTAGACAGGAGCGCTACGAGCAGTACGTC. Translation gives CASSKGRQERYEQYV.

V gene TRBV5-8 combines with J gene TRBJ1-5, with 10 positions matching TRBD1. With 5 bases clipped from V and 2 bases from J, the junction kept 4 bases outside the gene matches. The CDR3 consists of 15 residues. In germline, CDR1 is SGHTS, CDR2 YDEGEE. The CDR3 loop is CASRMTGGGNQPQHF. CDR3 sequence (DNA): TGTGCCAGCAGAATGACAGGGGGCGGCAATCAGCCCCAGCATTTT.

The chain employs TRBV9 and TRBJ1-5; tentative D call: TRBD1 (6 bases). Germline V CDR1 and CDR2: SGDLS, YYNGEE. Trimming pared 0 bases from V and 7 bases from J, leaving 11 bases between. The CDR3 has 14 residues. The CDR3 is CASSVDGGRQPQHF. CDR3 coding DNA: TGTGCCAGCAGCGTAGATGGGGGCCGGCAGCCCCAGCATTTT.

The chain has TRBV6-6 and TRBJ1-3; D is perhaps TRBD1 (6 bases). Germline assignment: CDR1 MNHNY and CDR2 SVGAGI (reference sequence). The CDR3 is 14 amino acids. The germline V and J ends were trimmed by 6 bases and 4 bases, with 13 bases remaining between them. CDR3: CASSPVRGGNTIYF. The DNA of the CDR3 is TGTGCCAGCAGCCCCGTCAGGGGAGGAAACACCATATATTTT.

The chain carries TRBV9 and TRBJ2-2; the D gene is possibly TRBD1 (6 bases). The CDR3 length is 18 residues. Germline values: CDR1 SGDLS, CDR2 YYNGEE. Trimming removed 3 bases from V and 4 bases from J, with 22 bases in between. CDR3 nucleotide sequence: TGTGCCAGCAGCGGGGGAGTGGGGGCCTTATCATCCACCGGGGAGCTGTTTTTT. Its protein product is CASSGGVGALSSTGELFF.

The rearrangement links TRBV5-6 to TRBJ1-3; D not resolved. Germline loops: CDR1 SGHDT, CDR2 YYEEEE. The CDR3 has 13 amino acids. V was trimmed by 0 bases and J by 6 bases, leaving 7 bases between them. The CDR3 reads CASSLGRLNTIYF. As DNA, the CDR3 is TGTGCCAGCAGCTTGGGACGGTTAAACACCATATATTTT.

The chain uses TRBV7-6 and TRBJ1-1; TRBD1 matches at 8 bases. V shed 5 bases and J 5 bases; nucleotides not matched to a gene: 16. This CDR3 comprises 17 residues. Germline V gene lookup returns CDR1 SGHVS and CDR2 FNYEAQ. CDR3 in amino acids: CASSPFPGRGPGTEAFF. CDR3 nucleotides: TGTGCCAGCAGCCCCTTCCCCGGCAGGGGGCCCGGTACTGAAGCTTTCTTT.

Comment on this clone: This CDR3 is also generated by other DNA sequences in the sample. This rearrangement joins TRBV5-1 to TRBJ2-2, with TRBD1 as a possible D gene (5 bases). This CDR3 is 15 amino acids long. With 0 bases removed from V and 2 bases from J, the gap between germline ends came to 8 bases. The germline V gene encodes CDR1 SGHRS and CDR2 YFSETQ. As DNA, the CDR3 is TGCGCCAGCAGCTTGGGCAGGGTTAACACCGGGGAGCTGTTTTTT. Translating gives CASSLGRVNTGELFF.

The chain combines TRBV28 with TRBJ1-5; TRBD1 matches at 9 bases. This CDR3 region has 16 residues. Germline V CDR1 and CDR2: MDHEN, SYDVKM. Trimming cost V 6 bases and J 4 bases; bases outside gene matches: 10. The CDR3 loop reads CASRPVRTGENQPQHF. In DNA form, the CDR3 reads TGTGCCAGCAGACCCGTCAGGACAGGGGAGAATCAGCCCCAGCATTTT.

The chain links TRBV5-1 to TRBJ2-2; D unclear. The length of the CDR3 is 13 residues. V lost 1 base and J lost 7, with 8 bases in between. Germline V lookup: CDR1 SGHRS, CDR2 YFSETQ. DNA of the CDR3: TGCGCCAGCAGCTTGTTCATGATCGGGGAGCTGTTTTTT. This translates into CASSLFMIGELFF. Full variable domain (missing parts from reference TRBV5-1 and TRBJ2-2): KAGVTQTPRYLIKTRGQQVTLSCSPISGHRSVSWYQQTPGQGLQFLFEYFSETQRNKGNFPGRFSGRQFSNSRSEMNVSTLELGDSALYLCASSLFMIGELFFGEGSRLTVL.

The chain has TRBV7-9 and TRBJ2-5, with 13 bases lining up with TRBD2. Per the germline V gene, CDR1 is SEHNR and CDR2 is FQNEAQ (reference sequence). The CDR3 sequence is 16 residues long. Trimming removed 5 bases from V and 4 bases from J; junction bases left unmatched: 7. CDR3 coding DNA: TGTGCCAGCAGCCCTTACGGACTAGCGGGGGTAGAGACCCAGTACTTC. Its protein is CASSPYGLAGVETQYF. The complete variable domain, with remaining parts taken from reference TRBV7-9 and TRBJ2-5, reads DTGVSQNPRHKITKRGQNVTFRCDPISEHNRLYWYRQTLGQGPEFLTYFQNEAQLEKSRLLSDRFSAERPKGSFSTLEIQRTEQGDSAMYLCASSPYGLAGVETQYFGPGTRLLVL.

This chain joins TRBV5-4 and TRBJ2-5; no firm D call. The CDR3 covers 14 residues. Trimming shortened V by 0 bases and J by 5 bases, and 11 bases separated the two germline ends. The germline CDR1 and CDR2 sequences are SGHNT and YYREEE (reference sequence). CDR3 sequence reads: CASSLGSVGETQYF. The CDR3 DNA reads TGTGCCAGCAGCTTGGGGAGCGTGGGGGAGACCCAGTACTTC.

The chain is built from TRBV9 and TRBJ2-7, with no clear D. Deletions cut 0 bases from V and 5 bases from J, with 6 bases between. This CDR3 spans 12 amino acids. In germline, CDR1 is SGDLS, CDR2 YYNGEE. The CDR3 DNA follows: TGTGCCAGCAGCGTAGATGGGGACGAGCAGTACTTC. Its protein product is CASSVDGDEQYF.

On this clone: Other DNA sequences in the sample encode the same CDR3. J is TRBJ1-3 and V is TRBV30; D gene uncertain. CDR3 size: 12 residues. Germline V lookup: CDR1 GTSNPN, CDR2 SVGIG (reference sequence). Between the trimmed V and J ends, which lost 2 bases and 1 base, there was a span of 3 bases. The CDR3 sequence: CAWSPSGNTIYF. The CDR3 nucleotides read TGTGCCTGGAGTCCTTCTGGAAACACCATATATTTT.

The V gene is TRBV7-9, the J gene TRBJ1-3; 7 bases are a match to TRBD1. This CDR3 spans 14 amino acids. Germline assignment: CDR1 SEHNR and CDR2 FQNEAQ (reference sequence). The V segment lost 4 bases and the J segment 3 bases; nucleotides outside the gene matches: 3. This chain's CDR3 is CASSSQGDGNTIYF. For the CDR3, the DNA is TGTGCCAGCAGCTCGCAGGGGGATGGAAACACCATATATTTT. Complete variable domain (other parts from reference TRBV7-9 and TRBJ1-3): DTGVSQNPRHKITKRGQNVTFRCDPISEHNRLYWYRQTLGQGPEFLTYFQNEAQLEKSRLLSDRFSAERPKGSFSTLEIQRTEQGDSAMYLCASSSQGDGNTIYFGEGSWLTVV.

The chain uses TRBV15 and TRBJ1-5; 7 bases are a match to TRBD1. The CDR3 covers 16 residues. Looked up from germline, CDR1 is LNHNV and CDR2 is YYDKDF (reference sequence). After removal of 3 bases from V and 7 bases from J, the junction contained 12 bases not matched to a gene. CDR3 amino acids: CATSSGRTGFSQPQHF. The CDR3 coding sequence is TGTGCCACCAGCAGCGGCCGGACAGGTTTCAGCCAGCCCCAGCATTTT.